The source of this TCR beta chain is a study of blood T cell repertoires in COVID-19. Overall study context: Sample material is recorded as cDNA or gDNA derived from T cells, B-cell-depleted T cells, or PBMCs.

The Seattle patients joined while their infection was active and were tracked longitudinally afterward. Here immunoSEQ multiplex PCR was the method, and the copy in TCRdb shows in-frame clones only, minus some. The profile shows about 160,000 clones, approximately 82% of them singletons. This CDR3 is built from 15 residues. V shed 5 bases, J shed 3 bases, and the junction held 4 bases outside the gene matches. Germline loops: CDR1 KGHDR, CDR2 SFDVKD. This sequence joins TRBV24-1 and TRBJ2-1; 9 nucleotides line up with TRBD1. Source material: peripheral blood. This clonotype was sampled from a woman aged 40-49 years with COVID-19, enrolled during active disease. As DNA, the CDR3 is TGTGCCACCAGTGTCGGACAGGGGATCTACAATGAGCAGTTCTTC. This codes for CATSVGQGIYNEQFF.